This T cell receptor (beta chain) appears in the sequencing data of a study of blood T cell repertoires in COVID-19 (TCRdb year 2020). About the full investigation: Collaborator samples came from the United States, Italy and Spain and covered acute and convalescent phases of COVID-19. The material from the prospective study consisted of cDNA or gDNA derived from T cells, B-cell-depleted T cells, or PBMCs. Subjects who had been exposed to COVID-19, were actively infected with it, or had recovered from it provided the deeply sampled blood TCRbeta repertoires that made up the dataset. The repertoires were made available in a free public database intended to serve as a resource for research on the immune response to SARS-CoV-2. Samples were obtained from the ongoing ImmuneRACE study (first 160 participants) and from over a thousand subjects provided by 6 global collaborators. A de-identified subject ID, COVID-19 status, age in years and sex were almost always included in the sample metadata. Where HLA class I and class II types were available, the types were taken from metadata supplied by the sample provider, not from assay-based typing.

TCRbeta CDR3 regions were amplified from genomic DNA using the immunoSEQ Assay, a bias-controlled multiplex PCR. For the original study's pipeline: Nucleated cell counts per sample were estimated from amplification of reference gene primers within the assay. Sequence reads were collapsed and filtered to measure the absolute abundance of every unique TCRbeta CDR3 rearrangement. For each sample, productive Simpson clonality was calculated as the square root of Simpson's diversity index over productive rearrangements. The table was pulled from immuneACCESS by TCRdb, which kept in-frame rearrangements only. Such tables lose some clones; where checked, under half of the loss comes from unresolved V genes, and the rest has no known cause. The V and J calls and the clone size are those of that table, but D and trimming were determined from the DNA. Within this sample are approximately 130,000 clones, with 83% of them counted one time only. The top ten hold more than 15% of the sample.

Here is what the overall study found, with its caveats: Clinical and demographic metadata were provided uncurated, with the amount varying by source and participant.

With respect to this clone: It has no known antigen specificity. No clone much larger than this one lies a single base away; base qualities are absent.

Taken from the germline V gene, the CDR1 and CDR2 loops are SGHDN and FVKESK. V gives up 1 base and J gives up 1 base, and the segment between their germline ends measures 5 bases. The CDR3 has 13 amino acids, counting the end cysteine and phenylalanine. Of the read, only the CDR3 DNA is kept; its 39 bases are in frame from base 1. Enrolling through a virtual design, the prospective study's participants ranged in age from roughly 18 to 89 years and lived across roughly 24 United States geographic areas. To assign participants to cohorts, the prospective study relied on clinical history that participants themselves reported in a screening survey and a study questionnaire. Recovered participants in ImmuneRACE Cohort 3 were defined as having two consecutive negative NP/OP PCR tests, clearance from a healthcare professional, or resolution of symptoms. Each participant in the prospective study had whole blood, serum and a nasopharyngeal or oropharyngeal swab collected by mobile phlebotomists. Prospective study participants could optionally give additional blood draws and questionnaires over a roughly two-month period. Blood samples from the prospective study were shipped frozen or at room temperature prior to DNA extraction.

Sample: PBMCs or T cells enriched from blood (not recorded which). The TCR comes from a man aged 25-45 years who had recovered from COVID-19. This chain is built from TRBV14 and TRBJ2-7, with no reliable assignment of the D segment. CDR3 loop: CASSQGLSYEQYF. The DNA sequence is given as TGTGCCAGCAGCCAAGGTCTGTCCTACGAGCAGTACTTC.